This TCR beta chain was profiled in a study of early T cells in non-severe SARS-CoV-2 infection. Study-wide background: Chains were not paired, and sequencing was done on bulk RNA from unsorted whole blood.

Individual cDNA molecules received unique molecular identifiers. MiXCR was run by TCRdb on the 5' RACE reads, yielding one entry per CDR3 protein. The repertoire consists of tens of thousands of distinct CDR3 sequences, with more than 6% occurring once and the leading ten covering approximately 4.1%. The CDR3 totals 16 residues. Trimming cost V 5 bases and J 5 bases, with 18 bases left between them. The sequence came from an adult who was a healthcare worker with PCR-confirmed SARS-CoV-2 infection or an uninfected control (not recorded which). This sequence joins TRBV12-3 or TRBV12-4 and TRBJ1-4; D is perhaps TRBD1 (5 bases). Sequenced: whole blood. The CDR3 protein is CASSAGLKLANEKLFF. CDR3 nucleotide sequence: TGTGCCAGCAGTGCGGGACTGAAGTTGGCAAATGAAAAACTGTTTTTT.